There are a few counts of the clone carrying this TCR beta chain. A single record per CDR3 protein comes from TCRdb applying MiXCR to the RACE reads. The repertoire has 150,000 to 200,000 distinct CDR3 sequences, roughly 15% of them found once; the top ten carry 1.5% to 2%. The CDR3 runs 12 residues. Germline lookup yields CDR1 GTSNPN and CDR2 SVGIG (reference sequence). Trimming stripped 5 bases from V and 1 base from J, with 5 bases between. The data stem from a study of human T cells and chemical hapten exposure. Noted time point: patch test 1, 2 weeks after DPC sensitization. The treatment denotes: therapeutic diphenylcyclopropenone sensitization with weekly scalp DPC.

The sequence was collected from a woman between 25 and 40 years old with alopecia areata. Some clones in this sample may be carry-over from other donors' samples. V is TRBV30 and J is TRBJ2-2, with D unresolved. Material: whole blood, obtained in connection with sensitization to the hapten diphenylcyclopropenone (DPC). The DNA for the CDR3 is TGTGCCTGGGACGAGAACACCGGGGAGCTGTTTTTT. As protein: CAWDENTGELFF.